These 21 T cell receptor beta chains came from one sample sequenced in a study of monozygotic twins with inflammatory bowel disease. TCRdb reprocessed the 5' RACE reads and reports one entry per CDR3 protein, with no DNA. This sample contains about 300,000 distinct CDR3 sequences. Sequenced sample: blood. These receptors originate from a human donor with ulcerative colitis or Crohn's disease, or a healthy co-twin of an affected twin (not recorded which).

This chain connects TRBV10-3 to TRBJ2-2; without DNA, the TCRdb call of TRBD1 cannot be checked. CDR3 length: 16 residues. Germline loops: CDR1 ENHRY, CDR2 SYGVKD. Here the CDR3 reads CAISEFGTGNTGELFF.

The J gene is TRBJ2-1, the V gene TRBV11-1; without DNA, the TCRdb call of TRBD2 cannot be checked. This CDR3 is built from 20 residues. Germline CDR1 is SGHAT and CDR2 is FQDESV (reference sequence). CDR3 loop: CASIGNRILAGESSYNEQFF.

CDR3 loop: CASSSPKGQENEKLFF. The rearrangement uses TRBV9 and TRBJ1-4; the D call of TRBD1 rests on TCRdb alone, since no DNA is present to check it. The CDR3 is 16 residues long. The germline CDR1 and CDR2 sequences are SGDLS and YYNGEE.

The V and J genes are TRBV5-5 and TRBJ2-7; TCRdb indicates TRBD2, and absent DNA this call remains unverified. Germline CDR1 SGHKS, CDR2 YYEKEE (reference sequence). The CDR3 runs 15 residues. This chain's CDR3 is CASSSSSGNTYEQYF.

The chain carries TRBV18 and TRBJ1-3. The length of the CDR3 is 16 residues. Germline V lookup: CDR1 KGHSH, CDR2 LQKENI. CDR3 sequence reads: CASSLRGPDSGNTIYF.

This chain uses TRBV5-1 with TRBJ2-2; TCRdb returns TRBD1, unconfirmable since there is no DNA. The CDR3 is 16 residues long. Germline values: CDR1 SGHRS, CDR2 YFSETQ. The CDR3 loop reads CASSLEAYRVGGELFF.

The chain joins TRBV6-5 to TRBJ1-6; lacking DNA, the TRBD1 call made by TCRdb goes unchecked. This CDR3 is 15 amino acids long. Germline loops: CDR1 MNHEY, CDR2 SVGAGI. The CDR3 reads CASSYSGTLNSPLHF.

This chain uses TRBV27 with TRBJ1-1; TCRdb outputs TRBD1, but without DNA this stays unchecked. The CDR3 has 17 residues. Germline CDR1 is MNHEY and CDR2 is SMNVEV (reference sequence). The CDR3 spells CASNGPGTGDMNTEAFF.

The chain combines TRBV7-2 with TRBJ2-7; TCRdb's assignment of TRBD1 cannot be checked, as there is no DNA. This CDR3 contains 15 residues. Germline CDR1 and CDR2: SGHTA and FQGNSA. This chain's CDR3 is CASSSTGTVAYEQYF.

V usage is TRBV28 and J usage is TRBJ1-1; TCRdb designates TRBD1, a call that cannot be tested without DNA. Per the germline V gene, CDR1 is MDHEN and CDR2 is SYDVKM. This CDR3 is built from 16 residues. CDR3 region: CASSSPGWYSDTEAFF.

This rearrangement joins TRBV5-1 to TRBJ2-2; the D gene TCRdb calls, TRBD1, cannot be checked with no DNA. Germline-derived CDR1 and CDR2 are SGHRS and YFSETQ. The CDR3 extends over 14 amino acids. The chain's CDR3 is CASRLGQPTGELFF.

This rearrangement joins TRBV12-3 or TRBV12-4 to TRBJ2-7; TCRdb lists TRBD2, though no DNA is available to test this call. The CDR3 is 15 residues long. CDR3 amino acids: CASSFPHARRYEQYF.

V is TRBV13 and J is TRBJ1-4; TCRdb lists TRBD1, though no DNA is available to test this call. Germline V gene data show CDR1 as PRHDT and CDR2 as FYEKMQ (reference sequence). The CDR3 has 16 residues. CDR3 in amino acids: CASSLYGRTGDEKLFF.

V gene TRBV7-8 combines with J gene TRBJ2-5; absent DNA, TCRdb's TRBD1 call cannot be checked. CDR1 is SGHVS and CDR2 is FQNEAQ in the germline V gene. This CDR3 is 15 amino acids long. CDR3 amino acids: CASNPRREYQETQYF.

This chain connects TRBV9 to TRBJ2-7; the TCRdb call, TRBD2, lacks DNA for checking. Germline V gene sequence: CDR1 SGDLS, CDR2 YYNGEE. This CDR3 region has 14 residues. The CDR3 sequence is CASSESLLESEQYF.

The chain has TRBV7-2 and TRBJ2-3; with no DNA, the TCRdb D assignment of TRBD1 cannot be verified. CDR1 is SGHTA and CDR2 is FQGNSA in the germline V gene. This CDR3 has 13 residues. The CDR3 protein is CASSTTGLGSQYF.

The chain carries TRBV6-5 and TRBJ2-6; TCRdb proposes TRBD1, but this gene call is untestable without DNA. The length of the CDR3 is 12 residues. Germline CDR1 and CDR2: MNHEY and SVGAGI. Here the CDR3 reads CATGGGANVLTF.

The J gene is TRBJ2-2, the V gene TRBV3-1; the D call of TRBD2 rests on TCRdb alone, since no DNA is present to check it. The CDR3 length is 17 residues. The V gene's germline CDR1 is LGHDT and CDR2 YNNKEL (reference sequence). This CDR3 is CASSQGVAGVGTGELFF.

This sequence joins TRBV9 and TRBJ2-5; no DNA is available, so the TRBD1 call from TCRdb remains unchecked. The CDR3 totals 16 residues. Per the germline V gene, CDR1 is SGDLS and CDR2 is YYNGEE. The CDR3 sequence is CASSVSPGQAQETQYF.

This chain uses TRBV6-1 with TRBJ2-3; TCRdb indicates TRBD1, and absent DNA this call remains unverified. The CDR3 is 15 residues long. The germline CDR1 and CDR2 sequences are MNHNS and SASEGT. CDR3: CASATHRQSTDTQYF.

The chain combines TRBV7-2 with TRBJ2-2; with no DNA, the TCRdb D assignment of TRBD1 cannot be verified. The CDR3 is 13 amino acids. Germline V gives CDR1 SGHTA, CDR2 FQGNSA. The CDR3: CASLQGRNGELFF.